A selection of T cell receptor beta chains follows, all from one sample in a study of T-cell memory formation after mild COVID-19. TCRdb redid the calling of the 5' RACE reads with MiXCR, one entry per CDR3 protein. The data hold about 200,000 distinct CDR3 sequences, with approximately 16% observed a single time. The sequencing input was PBMCs or a T cell subset sorted from them (not recorded which). The source is an adult woman who had mild COVID-19 (a few samples of this study predate the infection). Cell type and time point are not known. CDR3s include the opening cysteine and the closing phenylalanine or tryptophan. A D gene is named only where the DNA matches it firmly. Size is omitted from some rows. Given values are once, few, many or a class for expanded clones.

v_call	d_call	clone_size	j_call	cdr3_nt	cdr3_aa
TRBV6-6	-	-	TRBJ2-7	TGTGCCAGCAGCATCCCGGGACAAGGTTCCTACGAGCAGTACTTC	CASSIPGQGSYEQYF
TRBV24-1	TRBD1	few	TRBJ2-7	TGTGCCACCAGTCAGGGGGCGCTTAAGGAAAACGAGCAGTACTTC	CATSQGALKENEQYF
TRBV12-3/TRBV12-4	-	-	TRBJ2-1	TGTGCCAGCAGTTTCGACGGGAGCTACAATGAGCAGTTCTTC	CASSFDGSYNEQFF
TRBV7-9	TRBD1	few	TRBJ2-1	TGTGCCAGCAGCCCCGGACAGGGGGCAGGGGAGCAGTTCTTC	CASSPGQGAGEQFF
TRBV6-6	-	-	TRBJ1-1	TGTGCCAGCATCTTGACAGGCGGATTCACTGAAGCTTTCTTT	CASILTGGFTEAFF
TRBV12-3/TRBV12-4	-	many	TRBJ2-3	TGTGCCAGCAGTTTAGGCCAGGGGCGCACAGATACGCAGTATTTT	CASSLGQGRTDTQYF
TRBV3-1	-	few	TRBJ1-2	TGTGCCAGCAGCCAAGATCGAGAAGGGGGCTATGGCTACACCTTC	CASSQDREGGYGYTF
TRBV27	-	-	TRBJ2-3	TGTGCCAGCAGTTTATCGAAGACTCACAGCACAGATACGCAGTATTTT	CASSLSKTHSTDTQYF
TRBV14	-	-	TRBJ2-2	TGTGCCAGCAGCCAAGCGGTGGCCGGGGAGCTGTTTTTT	CASSQAVAGELFF
TRBV28	-	few	TRBJ2-7	TGTGCCAGCGGGACGGGAGTAGGAGGGCAGTACTTC	CASGTGVGGQYF
TRBV7-2	-	-	TRBJ2-1	TGTGCCAGCACCCCCTATAGTGCTGGTGAGCAGTTCTTC	CASTPYSAGEQFF
TRBV6-6	-	-	TRBJ1-1	TGTGCCAGCAGTACGAGTGGGATTTCGACCACTGAAGCTTTCTTT	CASSTSGISTTEAFF
TRBV29-1	-	-	TRBJ1-3	TGCAGCGTACGACAGGATTCGGGAAACACCATATATTTT	CSVRQDSGNTIYF
TRBV20-1	TRBD1	-	TRBJ1-2	TGCAGTGCTAGAGCCCCCGGGACAGGGACCTATGGCTACACCTTC	CSARAPGTGTYGYTF
TRBV6-1	-	-	TRBJ1-2	TGTGCCAGCAGTGAAGCGAACGACTATGGCTACACCTTC	CASSEANDYGYTF
TRBV18	TRBD2	many	TRBJ2-1	TGTGCCAGCTCACGGAACAGCGGGGGGGAGCAGTTCTTC	CASSRNSGGEQFF
TRBV12-3/TRBV12-4	-	few	TRBJ2-7	TGTGCCAGCACTCCACGGGCAGGGCCTACCTACGAGCAGTACTTC	CASTPRAGPTYEQYF
TRBV2	-	many	TRBJ1-3	TGTGCCAGCAGAGATACTGGGTTCATCTCTGGAAACACCATATATTTT	CASRDTGFISGNTIYF
TRBV10-3	-	-	TRBJ1-1	TGTGCCATCAGCGACGACTTCCTGAACACTGAAGCTTTCTTT	CAISDDFLNTEAFF
TRBV6-2/TRBV6-3	TRBD1	-	TRBJ1-1	TGTGCCAGCAGTTCCCCGGGACAGGGGGACACTGAAGCTTTCTTT	CASSSPGQGDTEAFF
TRBV18	-	-	TRBJ1-2	TGTGCCAGCTCACCACCCGAGAGAACCCTCTATGGCTACACCTTC	CASSPPERTLYGYTF
TRBV7-2	-	-	TRBJ2-5	TGTGCCAGCAGCTTCCTCCAAGAGACCCAGTACTTC	CASSFLQETQYF
TRBV7-2	-	few	TRBJ2-5	TGTGCCAGCAGCTCCCCGCGGCAGCAAGAGACCCAGTACTTC	CASSSPRQQETQYF
TRBV5-1	-	many	TRBJ2-5	TGCGCCAGCAGCCCGGAACAAGAGACCCAGTACTTC	CASSPEQETQYF
TRBV3-1	-	few	TRBJ2-7	TGTGCCAGCAGCCAAGGAGGGGTGAAGCAGTACTTC	CASSQGGVKQYF
TRBV18	-	-	TRBJ2-7	TGTGCCAGCTCATCCAGTACGGGGAGCTCCTACGAGCAGTACTTC	CASSSSTGSSYEQYF
TRBV5-5	TRBD1	few	TRBJ1-2	TGTGCCAGCAAGCGGACAGGGAGCGCCTCTAACTATGGCTACACCTTC	CASKRTGSASNYGYTF
TRBV7-6	TRBD1	many	TRBJ2-2	TGTGCCAGCAGATATACAGGGGGCGCGGACACCGGGGAGCTGTTTTTT	CASRYTGGADTGELFF
TRBV5-5	-	few	TRBJ1-1	TGTGCCAGCAGCCTACCCGTGTCGAACACTGAAGCTTTCTTT	CASSLPVSNTEAFF
TRBV7-8	TRBD2	-	TRBJ2-7	TGTGCCAGCAGCTTTGCGGGAGCGGGGTACGAGCAGTACTTC	CASSFAGAGYEQYF
TRBV20-1	-	few	TRBJ1-1	TGCAGTGCTATGCCGTCGGTGGGGGGCGCAGTCGGGGACACTGAAGCTTTCTTT	CSAMPSVGGAVGDTEAFF
TRBV7-2	-	few	TRBJ1-2	TGTGCCAGCAGCAGGGAGGTGGGTGGCTACACCTTC	CASSREVGGYTF
TRBV27	-	few	TRBJ1-4	TGTGCCAGCAGGTCCAGTCCAGGGATAAATGAAAAACTGTTTTTT	CASRSSPGINEKLFF
TRBV25-1	-	few	TRBJ2-1	TGTGCCAGCAGTGTCGACTTGAATCACAATGAGCAGTTCTTC	CASSVDLNHNEQFF
TRBV11-2	-	-	TRBJ2-7	TGTGCCAGCAGCTTAGAGCCGAACGGCCACGAGCAGTACTTC	CASSLEPNGHEQYF
TRBV7-2	-	few	TRBJ1-5	TGTGCCAGCAGCTTAGGACTGACCGTTCAGCCCCAGCATTTT	CASSLGLTVQPQHF
TRBV20-1	-	many	TRBJ2-5	TGCAGTGCCCCGTTCCCCCGGGGGCCAGGAGAGACCCAGTACTTC	CSAPFPRGPGETQYF
TRBV7-6	-	few	TRBJ1-1	TGTGCCAGCAGCTGGAAGGGGGGAATCGCTGAAGCTTTCTTT	CASSWKGGIAEAFF
TRBV4-1	TRBD1	-	TRBJ1-2	TGCGCCAGCAGCCAAGGGGCGGACAGGGGCCATGGCTACACCTTC	CASSQGADRGHGYTF
TRBV5-1	TRBD2	-	TRBJ2-1	TGCGCCAGCAGCGGGACTATTCCCTACAATGAGCAGTTCTTC	CASSGTIPYNEQFF
TRBV6-1	TRBD2	few	TRBJ2-3	TGTGCCAGCAGTCGGACTAGCCCCCTGGCGCAGTATTTT	CASSRTSPLAQYF
TRBV2	TRBD2	once	TRBJ2-2	TGTGCCAGCAGTGAACAGCGGGGGGCGGGCACCGGGGAGCTGTTTTTT	CASSEQRGAGTGELFF
TRBV20-1	TRBD2	-	TRBJ2-5	TGCAGTTCTAGGGAACTCCCGGGACTAGCGGGGGGGCCGGTTGGGTCCCAGTACTTC	CSSRELPGLAGGPVGSQYF
TRBV7-2	-	few	TRBJ2-7	TGTGCCAGCAGCTTAGGAGGTTCGGTTTTTGAGCAGTACTTC	CASSLGGSVFEQYF
TRBV11-3	TRBD1	-	TRBJ2-1	TGTGCCAGCAGCTTGGGACAGGGAAATTTCAATGAGCAGTTCTTC	CASSLGQGNFNEQFF
TRBV20-1	TRBD1	few	TRBJ1-6	TGCAGTGCTACGTCCGGACAGGGGAATTCACCCCTCCACTTT	CSATSGQGNSPLHF
TRBV5-5	-	-	TRBJ1-4	TGTGCCAGCAGCTTGGAGTACAGCGCTGAAAAACTGTTTTTT	CASSLEYSAEKLFF
TRBV4-1	TRBD2	-	TRBJ2-2	TGCGCCAGCAGCCAAGAAGCGGGGGCTAATTTGTACGGGGAGCTGTTTTTT	CASSQEAGANLYGELFF
TRBV6-5	-	-	TRBJ2-6	TGTGCCAGCAGTTTGACGGGTGCTGGGGCCAACGTCCTGACTTTC	CASSLTGAGANVLTF
TRBV27	-	few	TRBJ1-1	TGTGCCAGCGGGGACACTGAAGCTTTCTTT	CASGDTEAFF
TRBV28	-	few	TRBJ1-6	TGTGCCAGCAGCCCTACAGTGGCGTATTCACCCCTCCACTTT	CASSPTVAYSPLHF
TRBV12-3/TRBV12-4	TRBD1	-	TRBJ2-7	TGTGCCAGCAGTTTAATTACAGGGGATTACGAGCAGTACTTC	CASSLITGDYEQYF
TRBV7-3	TRBD2	few	TRBJ2-7	TGTGCCAGCAGCATCCCAGCGGGAGCGAACACCTACGAGCAGTACTTC	CASSIPAGANTYEQYF
TRBV6-1	-	-	TRBJ2-6	TGTGCCAGTGAACTGGCCTCTGGGGCCAACGTCCTGACTTTC	CASELASGANVLTF
TRBV29-1	-	-	TRBJ2-4	TGCAGCGTTGGGACTTCGTTAGCCAAAAACATTCAGTACTTC	CSVGTSLAKNIQYF
TRBV11-1	TRBD2	-	TRBJ2-1	TGTGCCAGCAGCCCCAGACTAGCGGGGGGGCTTGAGCAGTTCTTC	CASSPRLAGGLEQFF